These T cell receptor beta chains were read from a single sample in a study of cytomegalovirus exposure and HLA in healthy donors. Data came from immunoSEQ multiplex PCR; TCRdb stores just in-frame clones and leaves some out. This table holds about 140,000 clones, more than 70% found once. Sequencing input: PBMCs. All receptors come from a man aged 45 to 65 in good health and CMV-seronegative. Each CDR3 is given with its conserved first and last residue. The D gene is left open where the match is weak. Some rows have no size entry. The others give once, few or many, or a class for an expanded clone.

TRBJ1-4 TRBD1 once TRBV7-9 TGTGCCAGCAGCCTCAAGGGTACGGGACAGGGGAATGAAAAACTGTTTTTT CASSLKGTGQGNEKLFF
TRBJ2-5 . . TRBV30 TGTGCCTGGAGTCTGGCAGGTAGTCGCCAAGAGACCCAGTACTTC CAWSLAGSRQETQYF
TRBJ2-7 . . TRBV2 TGTGCCAGCAGTGAAGATCCAGGGGTGGGCGAGCAGTACTTC CASSEDPGVGEQYF
TRBJ1-1 TRBD1 . TRBV29-1 TGCAGCGTGACCAGGGGGCCCATGAACACTGAAGCTTTCTTT CSVTRGPMNTEAFF
TRBJ1-4 TRBD1 once TRBV4-1 TGCGCCAGCAGCCAAGTCGGGACAGGGGGACCTAATGAAAAACTGTTTTTT CASSQVGTGGPNEKLFF
TRBJ1-2 TRBD1 . TRBV2 TGTGCCAGAGGACAGGAGGTTAGCTATGGCTACACCTTC CARGQEVSYGYTF
TRBJ2-1 TRBD2 . TRBV30 TGTGCCTGGCAGACTAGCGGGAGCTACAATGAGCAGTTCTTC CAWQTSGSYNEQFF
TRBJ2-1 TRBD1 . TRBV18 TGTGCCAGCTCACCCAGACAGGGTTACAATGAGCAGTTCTTC CASSPRQGYNEQFF
TRBJ1-1 . . TRBV30 TGTGCCTGGAGTGTGACGCGGGGCGACACTGAAGCTTTCTTT CAWSVTRGDTEAFF
TRBJ1-1 . few TRBV20-1 TGCAGTGCTGCCGGGACTTTAGCTTTCTTT CSAAGTLAFF
TRBJ1-1 TRBD1 . TRBV5-1 TGCGCCAGCAGCATATACAGGGGTGGAACTGAAGCTTTCTTT CASSIYRGGTEAFF
TRBJ2-1 TRBD2 once TRBV6-1 TGTGCCAGCAGTCGACTAGCTGGGACCAATGAGCAGTTCTTC CASSRLAGTNEQFF
TRBJ2-1 . . TRBV5-1 TGCGCCAGTACCCTGGGGGCAGGCACCAGCCATGAGCAGTTCTTC CASTLGAGTSHEQFF
TRBJ2-5 TRBD1 . TRBV27 TGTGCCAGCAGTTTAACAGGGGGCAGGGAGACCCAGTACTTC CASSLTGGRETQYF
TRBJ2-1 TRBD1 once TRBV4-2 TGTGCCAGCAGCCACGTTACGGGACAGGGGGCCGATGAGCAGTTCTTC CASSHVTGQGADEQFF
TRBJ1-1 . . TRBV28 TGTGCCGCCCGGAGCGTAACTGAAGCTTTCTTT CAARSVTEAFF
TRBJ2-2 . . TRBV18 TGTGCCAGCTCACCATTCGCAGCGAACACCGGGGAGCTGTTTTTT CASSPFAANTGELFF
TRBJ2-5 . . TRBV6-1 TGTGCCAGCAACCTACAGGGCGGGGAGACCCAGTACTTC CASNLQGGETQYF
TRBJ1-6 . . TRBV6-4 TGTGCCAGCAGCCCCGGGACACGATTATCACCCCTCCACTTT CASSPGTRLSPLHF
TRBJ2-5 TRBD1 . TRBV7-9 TGTGCCAGCAGCCCGGGACAGTATGGGGAGACCCAGTACTTC CASSPGQYGETQYF
TRBJ2-2 TRBD1 few TRBV12-5 TGTGCTAGTGGTCCTGGACAGGGTGTGGACGGGGAGCTGTTTTTT CASGPGQGVDGELFF
TRBJ2-7 TRBD2 once TRBV5-4 TGTGCCAGCAGCCCCCCAGCGGGGGGCCTACTACCCTCCTACGAGCAGTACTTC CASSPPAGGLLPSYEQYF
TRBJ2-1 . once TRBV5-4 TGTGCCAGCAGCTTGGTGGCCAGGCCCAGGGACTACAATGAGCAGTTCTTC CASSLVARPRDYNEQFF
TRBJ1-1 TRBD1 . TRBV5-4 TGTGCCAGCAGCTTAAGGACAGGGGGGAACACTGAAGCTTTCTTT CASSLRTGGNTEAFF
TRBJ2-6 TRBD2 . TRBV5-1 TGCGCCAGCAGCTCGGGGGGAGAGTCTGGGGCCAACGTCCTGACTTTC CASSSGGESGANVLTF
TRBJ2-7 TRBD1 once TRBV29-1 TGCAGCGTTCGATCAGGGGGCTTAACTCCATACGAGCAGTACTTC CSVRSGGLTPYEQYF
TRBJ2-7 TRBD1 . TRBV5-1 TGCGCCAGCAGCTTACGGCAGGGGGCCTCCTACGAGCAGTACTTC CASSLRQGASYEQYF
TRBJ1-6 . few TRBV30 TGTGCCTGGAGTGTATTAGTGCGGGATTCACCCCTCCACTTT CAWSVLVRDSPLHF
TRBJ2-7 TRBD1 . TRBV2 TGTGCCAGCACCCCGGGGACAGGGATCTACGAGCAGTACTTC CASTPGTGIYEQYF
TRBJ1-2 TRBD1 . TRBV6-1 TGTGCCAGCAGTGAAGTGGACAGGGCTAGTGGCTACACCTTC CASSEVDRASGYTF
TRBJ2-3 TRBD2 . TRBV25-1 TGTGCCAGTACATATAGCGGGAGCACAGATACGCAGTATTTT CASTYSGSTDTQYF
TRBJ1-2 TRBD1 . TRBV9 TGTGCCAGCAGCGTAGAGGGGACAGGGAACTATGGCTACACCTTC CASSVEGTGNYGYTF
TRBJ1-5 . . TRBV19 TGTGCCAGTAGGGGACTAAGTCAGCCCCAGCATTTT CASRGLSQPQHF
TRBJ1-1 . . TRBV7-9 TGTGCCAGCAGACCGGACAGTATCGGAGCTTTCTTT CASRPDSIGAFF
TRBJ1-1 TRBD1 . TRBV27 TGTGCCAGCAGTCCCTTGACAGGGTTGGGCACTGAAGCTTTCTTT CASSPLTGLGTEAFF
TRBJ2-4 TRBD2 . TRBV9 TGTGCCAGCAGCGTAGGGGGAGGGGTGGACATTCAGTACTTC CASSVGGGVDIQYF
TRBJ1-4 . few TRBV18 TGTGCCAGCCAAACCTACACCGGGACACCTAATGAAAAACTGTTTTTT CASQTYTGTPNEKLFF
TRBJ2-5 . . TRBV28 TGTGCCAGCAGTTTATCCCAAGGCGGGAAGTACAAAGAGACCCAGTACTTC CASSLSQGGKYKETQYF
TRBJ2-5 TRBD1 . TRBV29-1 TGCAGCGCGTCGGGGACAGGGGTTTTAGAGACCCAGTACTTC CSASGTGVLETQYF
TRBJ1-1 . . TRBV27 TGTGCCAGCAGTTCTCTGGGGGGGGTAATCGGGATGGGCACTGAAGCTTTCTTT CASSSLGGVIGMGTEAFF
TRBJ1-2 TRBD1 . TRBV6-1 TGTGCCAGCAGGGCTCCGGGACAGGGTTCGAGCTACACCTTC CASRAPGQGSSYTF
TRBJ1-1 . . TRBV5-5 TGTGCCAGCAGCTTGAGTGCAGGGATGGTTGTGAACACTGAAGCTTTCTTT CASSLSAGMVVNTEAFF
TRBJ1-2 . . TRBV6-6 TGTGCCAGCAGTTACTCCAGGGCAGCTGATTACGGCTACACCTTC CASSYSRAADYGYTF